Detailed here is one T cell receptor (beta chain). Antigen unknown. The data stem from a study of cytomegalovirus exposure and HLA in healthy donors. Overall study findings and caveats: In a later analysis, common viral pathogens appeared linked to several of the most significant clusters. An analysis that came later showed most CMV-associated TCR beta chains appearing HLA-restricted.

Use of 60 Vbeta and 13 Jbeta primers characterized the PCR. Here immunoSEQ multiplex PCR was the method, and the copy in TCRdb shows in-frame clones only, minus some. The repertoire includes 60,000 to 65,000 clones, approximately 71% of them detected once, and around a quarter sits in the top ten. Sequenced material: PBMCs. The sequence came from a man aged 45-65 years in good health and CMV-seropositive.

CDR3 sequence reads: CAISESSSDRDNEQFF. CDR3 in DNA: TGTGCCATCAGTGAGTCGTCCTCGGACAGGGACAATGAGCAGTTCTTC. The chain uses TRBV10-3 and TRBJ2-1; TRBD1 matches at 8 bases. Germline values: CDR1 ENHRY, CDR2 SYGVKD. The CDR3 is made up of 16 amino acids. The V segment lost 0 bases and the J segment 5 bases; nucleotides outside the gene matches: 6.